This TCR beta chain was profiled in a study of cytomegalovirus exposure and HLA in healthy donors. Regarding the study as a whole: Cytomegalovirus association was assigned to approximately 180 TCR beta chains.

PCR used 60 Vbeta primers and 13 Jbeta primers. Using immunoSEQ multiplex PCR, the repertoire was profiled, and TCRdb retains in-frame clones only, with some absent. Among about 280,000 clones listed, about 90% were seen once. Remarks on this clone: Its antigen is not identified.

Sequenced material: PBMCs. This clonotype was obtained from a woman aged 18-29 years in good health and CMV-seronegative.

CDR3 nucleotide sequence: TGTGCCAGCAGCTTAGCGTGGAGCGGAAGCTCCTACAATGAGCAGTTCTTC. This encodes CASSLAWSGSSYNEQFF. The rearrangement links TRBV7-2 to TRBJ2-1; perhaps TRBD2 as D (5 bases). The CDR3 runs to 17 residues. The V gene's germline CDR1 is SGHTA and CDR2 FQGNSA. Between the trimmed V and J ends, which lost 0 bases and 0 bases, there was a span of 12 bases.